Each of the 9 T cell receptor beta chains below was sequenced from the same sample in a study of CD8 T cells in ankylosing spondylitis (dated by TCRdb to the late 2010s). The library was prepared using 5' RACE. Sequencing relied on an Illumina HiSeq 2500. The public reads were reanalyzed by TCRdb: fastp trimming at Q25, MiXCR alignment, in-frame beta chains only. Every CDR3 protein is listed once, alongside the most common genes and DNA of its rows. Counted in this sample were 150,000 or so distinct CDR3 sequences; around a tenth of them appeared once. The ten biggest clones cover over 13% of the sample. The sequencing sample was made of blood, either unsorted or a sorted T cell fraction (not recorded which). All receptors come from a female donor with ankylosing spondylitis or in good health (not recorded which).

The chain links TRBV7-8 to TRBJ2-5, with D possibly being TRBD2 (6 bases). From germline, CDR1 is SGHVS and CDR2 FQNEAQ. Between the trimmed V and J ends, which lost 6 bases and 0 bases, there was a span of 14 bases. The CDR3 has 15 residues. The DNA of the CDR3 is TGTGCCAGCAGGTTCGCCCTAGCGCACCAAGAGACCCAGTACTTC. Encoded protein: CASRFALAHQETQYF.

This clonotype was seen repeatedly, ten times or more. The chain uses TRBV12-5 and TRBJ1-5, with TRBD1 matching 7 bases. V lost 7 bases to trimming and J lost 2 bases; unmatched junction nucleotides: 5. This CDR3 region has 14 residues. CDR1 LGHNT and CDR2 FRNRAP come from the germline V gene. DNA for the CDR3: TGTGCTAGTGTCCCAGGGGGACGCAATCAGCCCCAGCATTTT. It yields the protein CASVPGGRNQPQHF. The variable domain in full, completed from reference TRBV12-5 and TRBJ1-5, reads DARVTQTPRHKVTEMGQEVTMRCQPILGHNTVFWYRQTMMQGLELLAYFRNRAPLDDSGMPKDRFSAEMPDATLATLKIQPSEPRDSAVYFCASVPGGRNQPQHFGDGTRLSIL.

V is TRBV13 and J is TRBJ2-7, with D perhaps matching TRBD2 (6 bases). Germline CDR1 PRHDT, CDR2 FYEKMQ (reference sequence). Trimming removed 1 base from V and 1 base from J, with 11 bases in between. The CDR3 has 15 residues. The CDR3 reads CASSLAGAGSYEQYF. CDR3 nucleotides: TGTGCCAGCAGCTTAGCGGGAGCTGGGTCCTACGAGCAGTACTTC.

This clonotype was found a few times. The CDR3 region has the DNA TGTGCCAGCAGTTACGCCGGGAGCAGTGAGCAGTTCTTC. Its protein product is CASSYAGSSEQFF. The V call is TRBV6-5, the J call TRBJ2-1; TRBD2 is a possible D gene (6 bases). CDR1 MNHEY and CDR2 SVGAGI come from the germline V gene. There are 13 residues in the CDR3. V was pared by 2 bases and J by 9 bases, with 11 bases between.

Only a few counts were recorded for this clonotype. The gene calls are TRBV12-3 or TRBV12-4 and TRBJ1-5; possible D gene TRBD1, 6 bases. CDR3 length equals 15 residues. The V gene lost 6 bases and the J gene lost 3 bases, with 15 bases spanning the gap. The CDR3 nucleotides read TGTGCCAGCAGCCAAACGACAGGACCCAATCAGCCCCAGCATTTT. Translated, it gives CASSQTTGPNQPQHF.

This clonotype was detected only once. The chain joins TRBV4-2 to TRBJ2-2; D call uncertain. The CDR3 runs to 15 residues. The V gene lost 0 bases and the J gene lost 1 base, with 6 bases spanning the gap. In germline, CDR1 is LGHNA, CDR2 YNFKEQ. The CDR3 DNA reads TGTGCCAGCAGCCAAGATCCTGTGAACACCGGGGAGCTGTTTTTT. It yields the protein CASSQDPVNTGELFF.

This sequence joins TRBV13 and TRBJ2-7, with TRBD1 identical over 7 bases. The germline V gene has CDR1 PRHDT and CDR2 FYEKMQ (reference sequence). V dropped 5 bases and J dropped 2; count of bases not matched to a gene: 6. This CDR3 has 14 amino acids. The CDR3 loop reads CASSPRQGPYEQYF. The CDR3 DNA follows: TGTGCCAGCAGCCCCCGACAGGGCCCCTACGAGCAGTACTTC.

The chain recombines TRBV28 with TRBJ2-1; 13 positions match TRBD2. The V gene's germline CDR1 is MDHEN and CDR2 SYDVKM. The ends lost 5 bases at V and 8 bases at J; junction bases unmatched: 12. This CDR3 region has 17 residues. This CDR3 is CASSPGTSGIYQHEQFF. The CDR3 nucleotides are TGTGCCAGCAGTCCGGGGACTAGCGGGATTTACCAGCATGAGCAGTTCTTC.

This clonotype occurred many times. The J gene is TRBJ2-1, the V gene TRBV5-1; D is perhaps TRBD2 (6 bases). CDR1 and CDR2 (germline): SGHRS, YFSETQ. This CDR3 has 15 residues. The germline V and J ends were trimmed by 0 bases and 8 bases, with 15 bases remaining between them. The CDR3 here is CASSLGDFSGDEQFF. CDR3 coding DNA: TGCGCCAGCAGCTTGGGGGACTTTTCGGGCGATGAGCAGTTCTTC.